The TCR beta chain described here comes from a study of shared clonotypes between healthy human individuals (dated by TCRdb to 2018 to 2021). About the full investigation: A couple of women and a few men aged 18 to 49 years were included in the cohort. Per donor, three plates each were used for CD4 naive and CD4 memory, two for CD8 naive, and one for CD8 memory. To estimate repertoire size and how much clonotype sharing occurs between individuals, the study deeply sequenced the blood TCR repertoires of several healthy adults. To increase sequencing depth and limit assay-specific biases, different laboratories used diverse techniques to prepare libraries and sequence TCR repertoires. Per donor, leukapheresis produced somewhere between about 0.9 and 9.5 billion PBMCs.

This clone showed up just a few times. Its antigen is unknown. No qualities accompany the bases; no much larger clone lies one base away. Measured from the cysteine to the phenylalanine, the CDR3 is 15 residues long. Only the CDR3 portion is preserved as DNA: 45 bases, with reading frame beginning at the first base. Based on the germline V gene, the CDR1 and CDR2 sequences are MGHRA and YSYEKL. Germline trimming: 3 bases from V, 4 bases from J; junction bases outside gene matches: 8. TCR CDR3 regions were amplified from genomic DNA by multiplex PCR using the deep immunoSEQ assay. Genomic DNA extracted from each cell subset was distributed evenly over all wells of several immunoSEQ 96-well plates, and each plate served as one replicate. For sorted subsets, around 200 ng genomic DNA, equal to 30,000 or so T cell genomes, was loaded into each replicate PCR. Purified libraries were quantified with a Qubit 3.0 fluorometer, sized on a Bioanalyzer 2100, and re-quantified with the KAPA Library Quantification kit. A separate single-read 150-cycle Illumina NextSeq 550 flow cell was used to sequence each immunoSEQ 96-well plate. Per the authors' processing: Because only junctional sequences without quality scores were contained in the immunoSEQ output, filtering matching that applied to full-length reads could not be performed. To assign V/J genes and CDR3, sequences were annotated against IMGT germline references using PyIR, a Python wrapper for IgBLAST v1.9. Reads with weak V/J assignments (E-value above 1e-6), missing CDR3, stop codons, out-of-frame junctions, or ambiguous translated residues were removed. V3J clonotypes were defined as sequences sharing an identical inferred V gene, J gene, and CDR3 amino acid sequence. The percentage overlap between two repertoires was calculated by dividing the number of shared unique clonotypes by the size of the smaller repertoire. RTK rarefaction, the Chao1 estimator, and Recon v2.1 estimates of unobserved clonotypes were used to assess repertoire richness. For all TCRbeta clonotypes obtained by the gDNA method from a few donors, generation probabilities were computed with OLGA. In its TCRdb copy, this immuneACCESS table keeps in-frame sequences only and misses some clones. Where compared with another copy, unresolved V genes explain less than half of these, and the others have no known cause. The DNA was the basis for D and trimming; V, J and clone size are from that table. The table for this sample lists approximately 710,000 clones; 90% of them were counted only once. In total, the top ten clones hold 30% to 40% of the sample.

Overall study results and their limits: Incomplete sequencing was indicated by rarefaction of sorted-subset datasets, despite the large sequencing depth. Based on pairwise subsampling, the degree of clonotype sharing among donors was expected to be affected by sequencing depth. The genetic and exposure-history diversity represented was limited by the small number of donors. Across four donors, approximately 5% of naive CD4, approximately 3.6% of naive CD8, under 2.5% of memory CD4, and roughly 0.41% of memory CD8 clonotypes were shared. Sampling was restricted to blood, and TCR repertoires in tissues likely differ from the TCR repertoires found in blood. Naive subsets generally had larger estimated clonotype richness than memory subsets did. Higher generation probabilities were observed for clonotypes shared by all four sorted-subset donors than for non-shared clonotypes.

Healthy HIV-negative adults with no recently reported acute infections or vaccinations were included as donors. Every donor was a Caucasian adult living in Nashville, Tennessee, USA. The CD8 memory samples were a combination of magnetically selected CD45RO+ cells and CCR7-negative CD45RA+ effector memory (TemRA) cells. Blood was collected by leukapheresis, and PBMCs were isolated by Ficoll-Histopaque density gradient centrifugation and then cryopreserved in liquid nitrogen vapor phase. Analytical flow cytometry was used to check the purity and quantity of every magnetically sorted T cell population. Genomic DNA was isolated from every sorted fraction and measured by UV absorbance on a Nanodrop 2000c.

The sequence is built from TRBV4-1 and TRBJ1-2, and 7 junction bases match TRBD1. This clonotype originated in a man aged 18 to 30 in good health. Some clones in this sample may be carry-over from other donors' samples. Sequencing input: memory CD8+ T cells from PBMCs. This sample's cell subset or site label indicates: CD45RO+ cells pooled with CCR7-negative TemRA cells. Read as DNA, the sequence is TGCGCCAGCAGCCAGTGGCAGGGGGGTATCTATGGCTACACCTTC. This translates into CASSQWQGGIYGYTF.